The present T cell receptor (beta chain) was sequenced within a study of T cells in localized non-small cell lung cancer. This clone was found a few times. Repertoires were generated with immunoSEQ multiplex PCR, while TCRdb's copy carries only in-frame clones and drops some. The data contain approximately 5,900 clones, approximately 22% of them singletons. This material consisted of lung tumor tissue, taken before any cancer treatment. The clonotype was recovered from a female donor over 55 with stage I lung adenocarcinoma.

In DNA, the CDR3 is TGTGCCAGCAGCTTATTTACCCTGGGTTTCTATGAGCAGTTCTTC. As protein: CASSLFTLGFYEQFF. The chain joins TRBV11-3 to TRBJ2-1, with no clear D. The CDR3 sequence is 15 residues long. Deletions cut 2 bases from V and 8 bases from J, with 16 bases between. Germline V lookup: CDR1 SGHNT, CDR2 YENEEA.